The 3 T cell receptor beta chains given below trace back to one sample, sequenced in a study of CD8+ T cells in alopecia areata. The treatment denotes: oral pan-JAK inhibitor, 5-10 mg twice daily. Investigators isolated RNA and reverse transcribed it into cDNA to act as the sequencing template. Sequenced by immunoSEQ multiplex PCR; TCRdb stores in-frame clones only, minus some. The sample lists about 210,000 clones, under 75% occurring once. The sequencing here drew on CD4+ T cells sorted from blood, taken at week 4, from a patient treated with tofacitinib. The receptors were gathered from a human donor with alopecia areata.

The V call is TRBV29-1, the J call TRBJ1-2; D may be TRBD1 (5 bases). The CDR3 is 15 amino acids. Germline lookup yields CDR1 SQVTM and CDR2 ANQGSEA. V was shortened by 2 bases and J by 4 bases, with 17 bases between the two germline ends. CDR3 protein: CSVERMARGGYGYTF. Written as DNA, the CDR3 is TGCAGCGTTGAAAGGATGGCGCGGGGCGGCTATGGCTACACCTTC.

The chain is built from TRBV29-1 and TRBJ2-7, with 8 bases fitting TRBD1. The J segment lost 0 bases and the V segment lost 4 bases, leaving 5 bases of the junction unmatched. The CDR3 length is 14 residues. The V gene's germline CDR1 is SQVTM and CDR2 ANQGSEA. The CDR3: CSVGVRGLSYEQYF. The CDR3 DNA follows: TGCAGCGTTGGGGTCAGGGGGCTCTCCTACGAGCAGTACTTC.

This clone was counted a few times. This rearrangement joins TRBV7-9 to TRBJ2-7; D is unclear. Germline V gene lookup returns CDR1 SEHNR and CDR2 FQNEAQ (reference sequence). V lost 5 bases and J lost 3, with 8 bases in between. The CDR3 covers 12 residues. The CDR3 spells CASSRGYYEQYF. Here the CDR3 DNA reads TGTGCCAGCAGCCGCGGATACTACGAGCAGTACTTC.